These T cell receptor beta chains were read from a single sample in a study of cytomegalovirus exposure and HLA in healthy donors. TCRdb's copy holds only in-frame clones and misses some; the assay was immunoSEQ multiplex PCR. The sample yields over 200,000 clones, more than 75% seen once. The sample consisted of PBMCs. The source is a human donor in good health. Both conserved end residues are part of each CDR3.

v_call	j_call	cdr3_aa
TRBV2	TRBJ2-5	CANSGARDTQETQYF
TRBV4-2	TRBJ2-1	CASSLLPGLASDNEQFF
TRBV27	TRBJ1-4	CASSRTATNEKLFF
TRBV5-1	TRBJ2-7	CASSLVGGNYEQYF
TRBV7-9	TRBJ1-4	CSSSLAGALGEKLFF
TRBV12-5	TRBJ2-2	CASGQTNTGELFF
TRBV4-1	TRBJ2-7	CASSQDFSAGGGEQYF
TRBV2	TRBJ2-1	CASSESGVEQFF
TRBV5-6	TRBJ2-7	CASSLGFSTSGSYEQYF
TRBV2	TRBJ2-3	CASSEWASGSPDTQYF
TRBV19	TRBJ2-5	CASSFKAVDRYQETQYF
TRBV11-2	TRBJ2-5	CASSLRTGPQETQYF
TRBV5-1	TRBJ2-7	CASSLGQGTRSDEQYF
TRBV15	TRBJ2-5	CATSRDFKETQYF
TRBV29-1	TRBJ1-2	CSVSGRGQNYGYTF
TRBV5-4	TRBJ1-1	CASSARDGENTEAFF
TRBV7-2	TRBJ1-2	CVSSLSRDYGYTF
TRBV6-6	TRBJ1-5	CASTLGGRNQPQHF
TRBV7-8	TRBJ2-1	CASSPRTSGDEQFF
TRBV11-2	TRBJ1-1	CASSLAYGQGAPQATEAFF